What follows is one T cell receptor (beta chain) and its context. This record belongs to a study of blood T cell repertoires in COVID-19. Study-level information: Donors in the United States, Italy and Spain gave samples during acute or convalescent COVID-19.

Germline CDR1 is SNHLY and CDR2 is FYNNEI. The CDR3 totals 17 residues. Trimming stripped 1 base from V and 2 bases from J, with 15 bases between. In the original workflow: Reference gene primer amplification gave nucleated cell count estimates. Profiled with immunoSEQ multiplex PCR; TCRdb holds only in-frame clones, not every one. D and trimming were read from the DNA, whereas the V and J calls and clone size are those reported in that table. The profile shows about 240,000 clones, approximately 82% of them singletons. This rearrangement joins TRBV2 to TRBJ1-5; D uncertain. This receptor was identified in a woman aged 18-29 years with acute or convalescent COVID-19. The material sequenced was peripheral blood. DNA of the CDR3: TGTGCCAGCAGTGAAGGGTGGGAGAGATATGGCAATCAGCCCCAGCATTTT. It codes for CASSEGWERYGNQPQHF.